The 20 T cell receptor beta chains given below trace back to one sample, sequenced in a study of T cells in Graves' hyperthyroidism and ophthalmopathy (dated by TCRdb to between 2018 and 2021). Library preparation was by multiplex PCR. The sequencer listed for this sample is Illumina HiSeq 2000. TCR beta CDR3 regions were amplified from RNA transcripts. For the first round of RT-PCR on the TCR CDR3, the HTBI primer set was used together with the Qiagen OneStep RT-PCR kit. Using fastp trimming at Q25 and MiXCR clonotype assembly, TCRdb reanalyzed the public sequencing data and kept in-frame beta chains. Entries are consolidated by CDR3 protein sequence, retaining the most common genes and DNA. The sample yields more than 300,000 distinct CDR3 sequences; under 20% were counted once. The ten largest clones represent around 40% of the sample. Material: blood. These receptors were taken from a man between 18 and 35 years old with Graves' ophthalmopathy.

V and J are TRBV6-5 and TRBJ1-4; the D is unclear. Trimming took off 0 bases at V and 7 bases at J, with 15 bases between the two ends. Looked up from germline, CDR1 is MNHEY and CDR2 is SVGAGI. This CDR3 is 16 amino acids long. CDR3 DNA: TGTGCCAGCAGTTACTCGGTGGCACGGATTGGTGAAAAACTGTTTTTT. Its protein is CASSYSVARIGEKLFF.

This clonotype was detected ten times or more. The V call is TRBV7-8, the J call TRBJ1-1; 7 nucleotides agree with TRBD1. This CDR3 is 14 amino acids long. In germline, CDR1 is SGHVS, CDR2 FQNEAQ. J gave up 3 bases and V 1 base, and 2 bases lay outside the gene matches. The CDR3 protein is CASSLGQGDTEAFF. Written as DNA, the CDR3 is TGTGCCAGCAGCTTAGGGCAGGGGGACACTGAAGCTTTCTTT.

This clonotype was seen only a few times. The chain is built from TRBV12-3 or TRBV12-4 and TRBJ2-7; D gene unclear. The V and J ends lost 3 bases and 3 bases respectively, with 6 bases between them. The CDR3 has 12 residues. This CDR3 reads CASSFHGYEQYF. The CDR3 DNA sequence: TGTGCCAGCAGTTTTCATGGCTACGAGCAGTACTTC.

This clonotype was observed at least ten times. V usage is TRBV27 and J usage is TRBJ2-1; the match to TRBD1 covers 8 bases. Germline loops: CDR1 MNHEY, CDR2 SMNVEV (reference sequence). The CDR3 runs to 15 residues. The V gene end was trimmed by 5 bases and the J gene end by 5 bases; junction bases not matched to a gene: 8. This CDR3 is CASSGRQGPNNEQFF. The CDR3 coding sequence is TGTGCCAGCAGTGGAAGACAGGGGCCTAACAATGAGCAGTTCTTC.

This clonotype was recorded at least ten times. The CDR3 loop reads CASSLEGVWGAAGYTF. In nucleotides, the CDR3 is TGTGCCAGCAGCTTAGAGGGGGTGTGGGGGGCTGCTGGCTACACCTTC. The chain links TRBV11-2 to TRBJ1-2, with D perhaps TRBD1 (6 bases). CDR3 length equals 16 residues. V lost 0 bases and J 7 bases, leaving 18 bases between the germline ends. The germline CDR1 and CDR2 sequences are SGHAT and FQNNGV.

This clonotype was recorded at least ten times. The V gene is TRBV5-1, the J gene TRBJ2-2, with 11 bases aligning to TRBD2. The CDR3 is 15 amino acids. V dropped 6 bases and J dropped 8; count of bases not matched to a gene: 9. Germline lookup yields CDR1 SGHRS and CDR2 YFSETQ. The CDR3 spells CASTTSGSLSGELFF. The CDR3 nucleotides read TGCGCCAGCACCACTAGCGGGAGTCTCAGTGGGGAGCTGTTTTTT.

In its sample, this clonotype was seen many times. The chain recombines TRBV11-2 with TRBJ1-1; 9 bases are shared with TRBD1. CDR1 is SGHAT and CDR2 is FQNNGV in the germline V gene. V dropped 4 bases and J dropped 1; count of bases not matched to a gene: 13. The CDR3 spans 18 residues. The DNA of the CDR3 is TGTGCCAGCAGCTCTTTCTCTCCGGGACAGGGACGGAACACTGAAGCTTTCTTT. Protein sequence: CASSSFSPGQGRNTEAFF.

Ten or more counts support this clonotype. The V and J genes are TRBV11-2 and TRBJ1-5; D gene unclear. Per germline, CDR1 SGHAT and CDR2 FQNNGV. The CDR3 is 13 residues long. Deletions cut 4 bases from V and 4 bases from J, with 8 bases between. DNA of the CDR3: TGTGCCAGCAGCTCGGAAGGGAATCAGCCCCAGCATTTT. Protein sequence: CASSSEGNQPQHF.

This clonotype has at least ten counts. V gene TRBV5-5 combines with J gene TRBJ1-1; TRBD1 might be the D (6 bases). Trimming took off 3 bases at V and 1 base at J, with 10 bases between the two ends. CDR3 length equals 14 residues. Germline V gives CDR1 SGHKS, CDR2 YYEKEE (reference sequence). CDR3 residues: CASSWGHRNTEAFF. CDR3 DNA sequence: TGTGCCAGCAGCTGGGGACATCGGAACACTGAAGCTTTCTTT.

The V and J genes are TRBV7-2 and TRBJ2-1, with 9 bases identical to TRBD1. The CDR3 consists of 16 residues. V lost 4 bases, J lost 0 bases, and 4 bases stayed unmatched. Germline assignment: CDR1 SGHTA and CDR2 FQGNSA. Here the CDR3 DNA reads TGTGCCAGCAGCTCCAGGACAGGGGACTCCTACAATGAGCAGTTCTTC. It is translated as CASSSRTGDSYNEQFF.

J is TRBJ1-2 and V is TRBV20-1; 8 bases map to TRBD1. The CDR3 is 13 residues long. CDR1 and CDR2 from the germline V gene are DFQATT and SNEGSKA (reference sequence). Trimming took 8 bases from V and 4 from J; bases not matched to a gene: 9. The CDR3 spells CSLGTGASYGYTF. The CDR3 DNA sequence: TGCAGTTTGGGGACAGGCGCCTCCTATGGCTACACCTTC.

The chain carries TRBV7-8 and TRBJ2-1, with D tentatively TRBD1 or TRBD2 (6 bases each). The CDR3 sequence is 16 residues long. CDR1 and CDR2 (germline): SGHVS, FQNEAQ. The V gene lost 7 bases and the J gene lost 5 bases, with 21 bases spanning the gap. CDR3 nucleotides: TGTGCCAGCACCCATCGGGTCGGGGGCGCTAACAATGAGCAGTTCTTC. Translating it yields CASTHRVGGANNEQFF.

This clonotype was counted ten times or more. The V gene is TRBV5-1, the J gene TRBJ2-1, with 15 bases fitting TRBD2. The CDR3 contains 16 residues. From germline, CDR1 is SGHRS and CDR2 YFSETQ. The trim removed 3 bases at V and 6 bases at J, leaving 4 bases unmatched. In nucleotides, the CDR3 is TGCGCCAGCAGCTCGGGACTAGCGGGGGGTATCAATGAGCAGTTCTTC. This codes for CASSSGLAGGINEQFF.

This clonotype occurred many times. This chain connects TRBV5-1 to TRBJ2-1; a possible D gene is TRBD2 (5 bases). This CDR3 is built from 13 residues. With 6 bases removed from V and 3 bases from J, the gap between germline ends came to 10 bases. Looked up from germline, CDR1 is SGHRS and CDR2 is YFSETQ. CDR3 nucleotide sequence: TGCGCCAGCACCCTAGGGAGCTACAATGAGCAGTTCTTC. The encoded protein is CASTLGSYNEQFF.

This clonotype has a handful of counts. The chain employs TRBV6-4 and TRBJ1-1; D might be TRBD1 (6 bases). CDR3 length: 16 amino acids. CDR1 is MRHNA, CDR2 SNTAGT, per germline. Trimming removed 4 bases at V and 2 bases at J, with 17 bases between. CDR3 sequence reads: CASSAPRAGTNTEAFF. For the CDR3, the DNA is TGTGCCAGCAGTGCCCCCCGAGCAGGGACAAACACTGAAGCTTTCTTT.

This clonotype was detected ten times or more. This sequence joins TRBV11-2 and TRBJ1-4, with D hard to call. This CDR3 contains 12 residues. Germline-derived CDR1 and CDR2 are SGHAT and FQNNGV. Trimming took off 1 base at V and 8 bases at J, with 5 bases between the two ends. This CDR3 is CASSLAQEKLFF. CDR3 bases: TGTGCCAGCAGCTTAGCTCAGGAAAAACTGTTTTTT. Complete variable domain (other parts from reference TRBV11-2 and TRBJ1-4): EAGVAQSPRYKIIEKRQSVAFWCNPISGHATLYWYQQILGQGPKLLIQFQNNGVVDDSQLPKDRFSAERLKGVDSTLKIQPAKLEDSAVYLCASSLAQEKLFFGSGTQLSVL.

At least ten counts were recorded for this clonotype. The gene calls are TRBV12-3 or TRBV12-4 and TRBJ2-3, with a possible D match to TRBD1 (6 bases). This CDR3 has 15 residues. Trimming removed 5 bases from V and 6 bases from J, with 18 bases in between. CDR3 residues: CASSNDPTGPDTQYF. DNA of the CDR3: TGTGCCAGCAGTAACGACCCAACAGGGCCCGATACGCAGTATTTT.

This clonotype was seen repeatedly, ten times or more. The chain combines TRBV12-3 or TRBV12-4 with TRBJ2-2; 8 nucleotides align to TRBD1. The length of the CDR3 is 15 residues. V shed 4 bases and J 1 base; nucleotides not matched to a gene: 2. DNA of the CDR3: TGTGCCAGCAGTTCCGGACAGGGGAACACCGGGGAGCTGTTTTTT. This translates into CASSSGQGNTGELFF.

This clonotype turned up a few times. V and J are TRBV5-1 and TRBJ1-2; no firm D call. This CDR3 has 14 residues. Trimming cost V 4 bases and J 1 base, with 11 bases left between them. Germline CDR1 SGHRS, CDR2 YFSETQ. The CDR3 region is CASSPSGNNYGYTF. CDR3 sequence (DNA): TGCGCCAGCAGCCCGTCCGGGAATAACTATGGCTACACCTTC.

This clonotype was observed many times. The gene calls are TRBV27 and TRBJ2-5; 9 nucleotides line up with TRBD1. In germline, CDR1 is MNHEY, CDR2 SMNVEV (reference sequence). The V and J ends lost 8 bases and 2 bases, in that order; junction bases with no gene match: 12. This CDR3 region has 16 residues. The CDR3 is CASANADRGRQETQYF. The CDR3, as DNA: TGTGCCAGCGCCAACGCCGACAGGGGGAGGCAAGAGACCCAGTACTTC.